Detailed here is one T cell receptor (beta chain). The CDR3 runs 14 residues. Germline V CDR1 and CDR2: MDHEN, SYDVKM. The V gene lost 6 bases and the J gene lost 0 bases, with 12 bases spanning the gap. This specimen belongs to a study of cytomegalovirus exposure and HLA in healthy donors. PCR involved 60 Vbeta and 13 Jbeta primers. Sequencing was performed with immunoSEQ multiplex PCR; in TCRdb, only in-frame clones are kept and a portion is missing. The sample includes some 120,000 clones, roughly 70% of them seen just once. This rearrangement joins TRBV28 to TRBJ2-7; D may be TRBD1 (5 bases). Sequences were obtained from PBMCs. This TCR derives from a man younger than 40 in good health and CMV-seronegative. Written as DNA, the CDR3 is TGTGCCAGCAGGTGGACACTCAGCTCCTACGAGCAGTACTTC. Encoded protein: CASRWTLSSYEQYF.